Listed below are T cell receptor beta chains from one sample, sequenced in a study of OX40 agonist ivuxolimab in advanced cancers. Produced via immunoSEQ multiplex PCR; TCRdb's table is partial and in-frame only. The sample records fewer than 85,000 clones, about 88% being singletons. This specimen consisted of CD4+ or CD8+ T cells sorted from blood, obtained in a trial of the OX40 agonist ivuxolimab. The receptors come from an adult with an advanced solid tumor such as melanoma, head and neck, liver or kidney cancer. CDR3s include the opening cysteine and the closing phenylalanine or tryptophan. D genes are given only for firm matches. Part of the rows lack a size; the others show once, few, many or a class for expanded clones.

j_gene: TRBJ1-2; v_gene: TRBV7-9; d_gene: TRBD1; abundance: -; CDR3nt: TGTGCCAGCAGCCCAGGGACAGCCAAGGACTATGGCTACACCTTC; CDR3aa: CASSPGTAKDYGYTF
j_gene: TRBJ2-7; v_gene: TRBV30; d_gene: -; abundance: -; CDR3nt: TGTGCCTGGAGTGTACTTGGACTGTCCTCCTACGAGCAGTACTTC; CDR3aa: CAWSVLGLSSYEQYF
j_gene: TRBJ2-1; v_gene: TRBV10-1; d_gene: -; abundance: -; CDR3nt: TGCGCCAGCAGTGACGACCAAGGGGGATACAATGAGCAGTTCTTC; CDR3aa: CASSDDQGGYNEQFF
j_gene: TRBJ2-1; v_gene: TRBV7-2; d_gene: TRBD2; abundance: -; CDR3nt: TGTGCCAGCAGTTCACGGCGGGGGGGCTCCTACAATGAGCAGTTCTTC; CDR3aa: CASSSRRGGSYNEQFF
j_gene: TRBJ2-6; v_gene: TRBV29-1; d_gene: TRBD1; abundance: -; CDR3nt: TGCAGCGTGGACACAGGGGACTCTGGGGCCAACGTCCTGACTTTC; CDR3aa: CSVDTGDSGANVLTF
j_gene: TRBJ1-1; v_gene: TRBV5-1; d_gene: -; abundance: -; CDR3nt: TGCGCCAGCAGCTTAAGTGGTTCAGGGAACACTGAAGCTTTCTTT; CDR3aa: CASSLSGSGNTEAFF
j_gene: TRBJ2-1; v_gene: TRBV19; d_gene: -; abundance: -; CDR3nt: TGTGCCAGTAGTATACAGGCGGGGAGCTCCTACAATGAGCAGTTCTTC; CDR3aa: CASSIQAGSSYNEQFF
j_gene: TRBJ2-5; v_gene: TRBV6-1; d_gene: -; abundance: -; CDR3nt: TGTGCCAGCAGGGGACGACCCCAAGAGACCCAGTACTTC; CDR3aa: CASRGRPQETQYF
j_gene: TRBJ1-3; v_gene: TRBV2; d_gene: -; abundance: once; CDR3nt: TGTGCCAGCCTCAAGAGGCAGGGGCAATTAGACACCATATATTTT; CDR3aa: CASLKRQGQLDTIYF
j_gene: TRBJ2-5; v_gene: TRBV7-9; d_gene: -; abundance: -; CDR3nt: TGTGCCAGCAGCTTGGGACCGTACCAAGAGACCCAGTACTTC; CDR3aa: CASSLGPYQETQYF
j_gene: TRBJ1-2; v_gene: TRBV18; d_gene: TRBD1; abundance: -; CDR3nt: TGTGCCAGCTCACCTCTCGACAGGGACGGCTACACCTTC; CDR3aa: CASSPLDRDGYTF
j_gene: TRBJ1-1; v_gene: TRBV6-5; d_gene: -; abundance: few; CDR3nt: TGTGCCAGCAGGGCCTTCGGGAACACTGAAGCTTTCTTT; CDR3aa: CASRAFGNTEAFF
j_gene: TRBJ2-3; v_gene: TRBV7-7; d_gene: -; abundance: -; CDR3nt: TGTGCCAGCAGCGCCAGAGGGGTGGCTACGCAGTATTTT; CDR3aa: CASSARGVATQYF
j_gene: TRBJ2-1; v_gene: TRBV5-1; d_gene: -; abundance: -; CDR3nt: TGCGCCAGCAGCTGGGGGCAGGCGCTCGCTGATGAGCAGTTCTTC; CDR3aa: CASSWGQALADEQFF
j_gene: TRBJ2-1; v_gene: TRBV10-3; d_gene: TRBD2; abundance: -; CDR3nt: TGTGCCATCAGCGCCGGGACTAGGCATATCGATGAGCAGTTCTTC; CDR3aa: CAISAGTRHIDEQFF
j_gene: TRBJ2-1; v_gene: TRBV5-4; d_gene: -; abundance: -; CDR3nt: TGTGCCAGCAGCTTAGGCAGGAGCCCTATAATGGGGCAGTTCTTC; CDR3aa: CASSLGRSPIMGQFF
j_gene: TRBJ2-3; v_gene: TRBV11-2; d_gene: -; abundance: -; CDR3nt: TGTGCCAGCAGCTTAGAGCAGACAGATACGCAGTATTTT; CDR3aa: CASSLEQTDTQYF
j_gene: TRBJ2-1; v_gene: TRBV18; d_gene: -; abundance: -; CDR3nt: TGTGCCAGCTCACCACCTCGAAATGAGCAGTTCTTC; CDR3aa: CASSPPRNEQFF
j_gene: TRBJ1-4; v_gene: TRBV5-4; d_gene: -; abundance: -; CDR3nt: TGTGCCAGCAGCTTCGGAGGCAGGGGCCAGGAAAAACTGTTTTTT; CDR3aa: CASSFGGRGQEKLFF
j_gene: TRBJ2-6; v_gene: TRBV10-1; d_gene: TRBD1; abundance: -; CDR3nt: TGCGCCATCACGTACGATCGGGACAGGTTAACTGGGGCCAACGTCCTGACTTTC; CDR3aa: CAITYDRDRLTGANVLTF
j_gene: TRBJ2-7; v_gene: TRBV27; d_gene: TRBD2; abundance: -; CDR3nt: TGTGCCAGCAGTTTTGGGCTAGCGGGAAACGAGCAGTACTTC; CDR3aa: CASSFGLAGNEQYF
j_gene: TRBJ2-5; v_gene: TRBV11-2; d_gene: TRBD2; abundance: -; CDR3nt: TGTGCCAGCGACCGAGCGGGGGTGGGGGAGACCCAGTACTTC; CDR3aa: CASDRAGVGETQYF
j_gene: TRBJ1-2; v_gene: TRBV29-1; d_gene: -; abundance: -; CDR3nt: TGCAGCGTCTCCCTCGGTGGGGGTTATGGCTACACCTTC; CDR3aa: CSVSLGGGYGYTF
j_gene: TRBJ2-1; v_gene: TRBV21-1; d_gene: -; abundance: -; CDR3nt: TGTGCCAGCAGTCGGGACCTCCCCCCCTACAATGAGCAGTTCTTC; CDR3aa: CASSRDLPPYNEQFF
j_gene: TRBJ1-2; v_gene: TRBV5-1; d_gene: -; abundance: -; CDR3nt: TGCGCCAGCAGCCCGGCCGGGGGGTTCTATGGCTACACCTTC; CDR3aa: CASSPAGGFYGYTF
j_gene: TRBJ1-5; v_gene: TRBV19; d_gene: TRBD1; abundance: once; CDR3nt: TGTGCCAGTAGCCTCGGGACAGACCCTAGCAATCAGCCCCAGCATTTT; CDR3aa: CASSLGTDPSNQPQHF
j_gene: TRBJ1-1; v_gene: TRBV6-5; d_gene: -; abundance: -; CDR3nt: TGTGCCAGCAGTTTCTCCGGGTTCAACACTGAAGCTTTCTTT; CDR3aa: CASSFSGFNTEAFF
j_gene: TRBJ2-7; v_gene: TRBV19; d_gene: TRBD1; abundance: once; CDR3nt: TGTGCCAGTAGCACCGGACAGGGGGCGGTCTACGAGCAGTACTTC; CDR3aa: CASSTGQGAVYEQYF
j_gene: TRBJ1-1; v_gene: TRBV27; d_gene: -; abundance: -; CDR3nt: TGTGCCAGCAGACCTCAGGGCCGGAACACTGAAGCTTTCTTT; CDR3aa: CASRPQGRNTEAFF